This TCR beta chain was captured by sequencing in a study of blood T cell repertoires in COVID-19. The wider study: Italy, Spain and the United States were the sources of the convalescent and acute COVID-19 samples.

Original processing methods: Researchers report that nucleated cell counts were estimated from reference gene primer amplification. Clones were read by immunoSEQ multiplex PCR, and TCRdb kept only the in-frame ones, dropping some. V and J calls and clone size come straight from that table; D and trimming were deduced from the DNA. The top ten hold approximately 2.3% of the sample, which has roughly 260,000 clones, approximately 89% seen once. The CDR3 runs to 16 residues. CDR1 and CDR2 from the germline V gene are SGHTA and FQGNSA. With 2 bases clipped from V and 2 bases from J, the junction kept 5 bases outside the gene matches. This clone occurred once.

What was sequenced was peripheral blood. This rearrangement joins TRBV7-2 to TRBJ2-1; 8 nucleotides match TRBD2. The TCR originated in a woman aged 50 to 65 with acute or convalescent COVID-19. The CDR3 coding sequence is TGTGCCAGCAGCTTACGACTAGCGATACCCTACAATGAGCAGTTCTTC. Protein sequence: CASSLRLAIPYNEQFF. Supplemented by reference TRBV7-2 and TRBJ2-1, the full variable domain reads GAGVSQSPSNKVTEKGKDVELRCDPISGHTALYWYRQSLGQGLEFLIYFQGNSAPDKSGLPSDRFSAERTGGSVSTLTIQRTQQEDSAVYLCASSLRLAIPYNEQFFGPGTRLTVL.